This T cell receptor (beta chain) is drawn from a study of cytomegalovirus exposure and HLA in healthy donors. The repertoire was sequenced with immunoSEQ multiplex PCR; TCRdb's copy has only in-frame clones and lacks some. The repertoire holds about 240,000 clones, with about 83% as singletons. As for this clone: Its antigen is still unknown.

Study conclusions and caveats: Altogether, 164 TCR beta chains were recorded as cytomegalovirus-associated. In vitro assays verified that a few CMV-associated chains recognized CMV antigens specifically.

Donors came from a validation cohort of over a hundred subjects, distinct from the first 666-subject cohort. This receptor was taken from a man between 18 and 35 years old in good health and CMV-seronegative. Sequencing was carried out using PBMCs.

The CDR3 sequence: CASSEFLGTGATTNEKLFF. DNA of the CDR3: TGTGCCAGCAGTGAATTTTTAGGGACAGGGGCAACAACTAATGAAAAACTGTTTTTT. The rearrangement joins TRBV6-1 to TRBJ1-4; 10 nucleotides align to TRBD1. This CDR3 comprises 19 residues. Per the germline V gene, CDR1 is MNHNS and CDR2 is SASEGT. Trimming at V came to 2 bases and at J to 0 bases, leaving 9 bases not matched to a gene.